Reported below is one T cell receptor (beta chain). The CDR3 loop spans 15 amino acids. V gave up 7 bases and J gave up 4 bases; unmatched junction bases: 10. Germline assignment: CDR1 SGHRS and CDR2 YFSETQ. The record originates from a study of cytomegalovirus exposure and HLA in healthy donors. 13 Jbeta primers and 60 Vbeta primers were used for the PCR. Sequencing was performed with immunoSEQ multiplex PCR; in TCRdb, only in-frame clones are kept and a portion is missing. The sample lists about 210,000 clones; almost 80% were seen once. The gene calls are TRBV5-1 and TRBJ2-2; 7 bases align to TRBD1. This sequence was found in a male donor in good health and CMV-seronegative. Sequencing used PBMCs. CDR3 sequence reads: CASAQGGLSTGELFF. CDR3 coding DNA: TGCGCCAGCGCGCAAGGGGGCCTCAGCACCGGGGAGCTGTTTTTT.